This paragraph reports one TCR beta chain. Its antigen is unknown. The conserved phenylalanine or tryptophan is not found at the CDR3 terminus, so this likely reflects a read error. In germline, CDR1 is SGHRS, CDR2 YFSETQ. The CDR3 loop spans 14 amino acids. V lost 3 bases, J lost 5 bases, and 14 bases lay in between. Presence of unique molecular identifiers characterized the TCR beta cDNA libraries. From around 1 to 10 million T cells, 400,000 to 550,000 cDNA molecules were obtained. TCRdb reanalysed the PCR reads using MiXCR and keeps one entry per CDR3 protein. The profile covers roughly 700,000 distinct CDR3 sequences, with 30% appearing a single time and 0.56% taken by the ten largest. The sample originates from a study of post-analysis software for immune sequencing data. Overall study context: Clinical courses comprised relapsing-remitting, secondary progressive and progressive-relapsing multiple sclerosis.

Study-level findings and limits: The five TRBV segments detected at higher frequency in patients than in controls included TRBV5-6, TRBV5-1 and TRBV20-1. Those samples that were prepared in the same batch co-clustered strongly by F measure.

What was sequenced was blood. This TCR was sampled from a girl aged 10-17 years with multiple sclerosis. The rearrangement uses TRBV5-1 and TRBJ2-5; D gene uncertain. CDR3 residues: CASSSPGSGETQYV. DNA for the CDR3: TGCGCCAGCAGCTCGCCAGGTTCCGGGGAGACCCAGTACGTC.